Listed here are 26 T cell receptor beta chains from one sample, sequenced in a study of T cell responses to AZD1222 COVID-19 vaccine. TCRdb keeps only in-frame clones here, not all; method: immunoSEQ multiplex PCR. This repertoire shows approximately 180,000 clones, roughly 91% found once; its top ten account for 20% to 30%. The sequenced sample was peripheral blood, obtained 28 days after the second AZD1222 dose. These receptors all stem from an adult who received the AZD1222 COVID-19 vaccine.

The chain has TRBV7-2 and TRBJ2-1, with D possibly TRBD2 on 5 matching bases. CDR1 and CDR2 from the germline V gene are SGHTA and FQGNSA. This CDR3 is built from 13 residues. The V end lost 5 bases, the J end lost 12 bases, and 17 bases lay between the germline ends. In nucleotides, the CDR3 is TGTGCCAGCAGCACCGGGGTTTTAGTAGGGCAGTTCTTC. Translated, it gives CASSTGVLVGQFF.

V gene TRBV19 combines with J gene TRBJ2-7; D is perhaps TRBD1 (6 bases). The germline CDR1 and CDR2 sequences are LNHDA and SQIVND (reference sequence). Trimming stripped 3 bases from V and 0 bases from J, with 9 bases between. This CDR3 comprises 14 residues. Written as DNA, the CDR3 is TGTGCCAGTAGTATGGGACACAGCTCCTACGAGCAGTACTTC. Translating gives CASSMGHSSYEQYF.

This chain joins TRBV6-2 or TRBV6-3 and TRBJ2-7; 7 bases are shared with TRBD1. There are 14 residues in the CDR3. The germline gives CDR1 MNHEY, CDR2 SVGEGT. The J segment lost 2 bases and the V segment lost 4 bases, leaving 5 bases of the junction unmatched. The CDR3 DNA reads as TGTGCCAGCAGTTCGGACAGGAGGACCTACGAGCAGTACTTC. It yields the protein CASSSDRRTYEQYF.

This chain joins TRBV28 and TRBJ2-2, with unresolved D. The V gene's germline CDR1 is MDHEN and CDR2 SYDVKM. The ends were cut back, 5 bases at V and 9 bases at J, with 10 bases in the middle. This CDR3 region has 12 residues. The CDR3 DNA is TGTGCCAGCAGTCCCCAGACCTGGGAGCTGTTTTTT. It codes for CASSPQTWELFF.

The genes are TRBV14 and TRBJ2-3; TRBD2 matches at 7 bases. V dropped 4 bases and J dropped 1; count of bases not matched to a gene: 20. Germline V gives CDR1 SGHDN, CDR2 FVKESK. This CDR3 comprises 20 residues. For the CDR3, the DNA is TGTGCCAGCAGCCCCTTCCGGGCGGGAGTTATCTCTCGTGGCACAGATACGCAGTATTTT. It encodes CASSPFRAGVISRGTDTQYF.

The rearrangement joins TRBV3-1 (or the pseudogene TRBV3-2) to TRBJ2-7; 7 nucleotides agree with TRBD1. From germline, CDR1 is LGHDT and CDR2 YNNKEL (reference sequence). V shed 2 bases and J 4 bases; nucleotides not matched to a gene: 5. The CDR3 runs 14 residues. The CDR3 loop is CASSQSTGVYEQYF. As DNA, the CDR3 is TGTGCCAGCAGCCAATCCACAGGGGTGTACGAGCAGTACTTC.

The V and J genes are TRBV10-3 and TRBJ2-5, with TRBD1 as a possible D gene (5 bases). CDR1 and CDR2 from the germline V gene are ENHRY and SYGVKD. The CDR3 consists of 15 residues. The V end lost 4 bases, the J end lost 2 bases, and 14 bases lay between the germline ends. CDR3: CAISAMTVNQETQYF. The DNA of the CDR3 is TGTGCCATCAGTGCTATGACAGTTAATCAAGAGACCCAGTACTTC.

The CDR3 DNA sequence: TGTGCCAGCAGTTTCCGGGACCGGGCCTACGAGCAGTACTTC. This encodes CASSFRDRAYEQYF. The chain combines TRBV6-5 with TRBJ2-7; D possibly matches TRBD1 or TRBD2 (5 bases each). CDR3 length: 14 amino acids. The V gene's germline CDR1 is MNHEY and CDR2 SVGAGI. The ends were cut back, 4 bases at V and 2 bases at J, with 12 bases in the middle.

V is TRBV9 and J is TRBJ2-1, with TRBD1 matching over 9 bases. There are 13 residues in the CDR3. Germline V gives CDR1 SGDLS, CDR2 YYNGEE. V lost 6 bases to trimming and J lost 3 bases; unmatched junction nucleotides: 1. The chain's CDR3 is CASTGQGYNEQFF. The CDR3 DNA reads TGTGCCAGCACGGGACAGGGCTACAATGAGCAGTTCTTC.

V usage is TRBV11-2 and J usage is TRBJ2-7; a possible D gene is TRBD1 (6 bases). Per germline, CDR1 SGHAT and CDR2 FQNNGV. Trimming took off 1 base at V and 4 bases at J, with 23 bases between the two ends. The CDR3 covers 18 residues. The CDR3 is CASSLGSWGRGDGYEQYF. CDR3 DNA: TGTGCCAGCAGCTTAGGAAGTTGGGGCAGGGGTGACGGTTACGAGCAGTACTTC.

This clone was seen a few times. This CDR3 reads CASSSGLAQGELFF. In DNA form, the CDR3 reads TGCGCCAGCAGCTCGGGACTAGCGCAGGGGGAGCTGTTTTTT. This rearrangement joins TRBV5-1 to TRBJ2-2; 10 bases are shared with TRBD2. Germline loops: CDR1 SGHRS, CDR2 YFSETQ. The CDR3 runs 14 residues. Losses at the gene ends were 3 bases for V and 8 bases for J; bases not matched to a gene: 4.

This chain links TRBV4-2 with TRBJ2-7, with D uncertain. CDR1 and CDR2 from the germline V gene are LGHNA and YNFKEQ. The V end was cut by 0 bases, the J end by 0 bases, with 6 bases between. This CDR3 has 14 amino acids. CDR3 residues: CASSQEPGSYEQYF. The CDR3 DNA reads TGTGCCAGCAGCCAAGAACCCGGCTCCTACGAGCAGTACTTC.

The rearrangement joins TRBV7-2 to TRBJ2-4, with D perhaps TRBD1 (6 bases). Looked up from germline, CDR1 is SGHTA and CDR2 is FQGNSA. This CDR3 is built from 15 residues. Deletions cut 4 bases from V and 6 bases from J, with 16 bases between. Here the CDR3 DNA reads TGTGCCAGCAGCTCCGGGACGGCCAGGGGAAACATTCAGTACTTC. Protein product: CASSSGTARGNIQYF.

The chain carries TRBV7-6 and TRBJ2-2; D not certain. The germline V and J ends were trimmed by 7 bases and 7 bases, with 19 bases remaining between them. Germline CDR1 SGHVS, CDR2 FNYEAQ. The CDR3 has 15 residues. CDR3 coding DNA: TGTGCCAGCACCACCCTGGGGTCTGGGGTCGGGGAGCTGTTTTTT. Translated: CASTTLGSGVGELFF.

A single count supports this clone. V gene TRBV11-3 combines with J gene TRBJ2-1; 11 nucleotides align to TRBD2. Per germline, CDR1 SGHNT and CDR2 YENEEA. This CDR3 comprises 17 residues. The junction had 14 bases not matched to a gene; V was cut back by 5 bases and J by 8 bases. The CDR3 loop reads CASSGRAGSGRAYEQFF. The CDR3 region has the DNA TGTGCCAGCAGCGGAAGGGCCGGTAGCGGGAGGGCTTATGAGCAGTTCTTC. Supplemented by reference TRBV11-3 and TRBJ2-1, the full variable domain reads EAGVVQSPRYKIIEKKQPVAFWCNPISGHNTLYWYLQNLGQGPELLIRYENEEAVDDSQLPKDRFSAERLKGVDSTLKIQPAELGDSAVYLCASSGRAGSGRAYEQFFGPGTRLTVL.

CDR3 sequence (DNA): TGTGCCAGTAGTTTAGGAGGGGTAGGCCAAGAGACCCAGTACTTC. The encoded protein is CASSLGGVGQETQYF. This sequence joins TRBV19 and TRBJ2-5, with D perhaps matching TRBD2 (6 bases). The CDR3 contains 15 residues. Deletions cut 5 bases from V and 1 base from J, with 14 bases between. Germline CDR1 and CDR2: LNHDA and SQIVND (reference sequence).

This clone was counted a few times. The rearrangement uses TRBV19 and TRBJ2-7; D not certain. There are 13 residues in the CDR3. Trimming pared 6 bases from V and 4 bases from J, leaving 13 bases between. In germline, CDR1 is LNHDA, CDR2 SQIVND (reference sequence). The DNA for the CDR3 is TGTGCCAGTAGCGCGGACGGAAGATACGAGCAGTACTTC. This translates into CASSADGRYEQYF.

The chain couples TRBV5-6 to TRBJ2-2, with 13 bases that match TRBD2. This CDR3 comprises 17 residues. Trimming removed 2 bases from V and 3 bases from J; junction bases left unmatched: 4. In germline, CDR1 is SGHDT, CDR2 YYEEEE. CDR3 DNA sequence: TGTGCCAGCAGCTTAAGGACTAGCGGGAGTTACACCGGGGAGCTGTTTTTT. This translates into CASSLRTSGSYTGELFF. The full variable domain, with the rest looked up from reference TRBV5-6 and TRBJ2-2, is DAGVTQSPTHLIKTRGQQVTLRCSPKSGHDTVSWYQQALGQGPQFIFQYYEEEERQRGNFPDRFSGHQFPNYSSELNVNALLLGDSALYLCASSLRTSGSYTGELFFGEGSRLTVL.

The J gene is TRBJ2-1, the V gene TRBV6-5; 10 bases are shared with TRBD2. CDR1 MNHEY and CDR2 SVGAGI come from the germline V gene. V gave up 6 bases and J gave up 6 bases; unmatched junction bases: 5. CDR3 size: 14 residues. The CDR3 here is CASRPGLAINEQFF. As DNA, the CDR3 is TGTGCCAGCAGGCCGGGACTAGCGATCAATGAGCAGTTCTTC.

The V gene is TRBV27, the J gene TRBJ2-1, with D perhaps matching TRBD2 (7 bases). V was pared by 7 bases and J by 7 bases, with 23 bases between. The germline gives CDR1 MNHEY, CDR2 SMNVEV (reference sequence). This CDR3 region has 16 residues. CDR3 bases: TGTGCCAGCAAGACATCAGGGGTCGGGAGGTTTAATGAGCAGTTCTTC. Translation gives CASKTSGVGRFNEQFF.

The J gene is TRBJ2-3, the V gene TRBV10-3; possibly TRBD2 for D (6 bases). The CDR3 loop spans 13 amino acids. CDR1 and CDR2 from the germline V gene are ENHRY and SYGVKD. The V and J ends lost 7 bases and 4 bases respectively, with 12 bases between them. This CDR3 is CAIKGTPADTQYF. The CDR3 nucleotides read TGTGCCATCAAGGGGACTCCAGCAGATACGCAGTATTTT.

V usage is TRBV7-9 and J usage is TRBJ2-7; TRBD2 agrees at 15 bases. The CDR3 is 16 amino acids. CDR1 is SEHNR, CDR2 FQNEAQ, per germline (reference sequence). Trimming at V came to 7 bases and at J to 6 bases, leaving 10 bases not matched to a gene. For the CDR3, the DNA is TGTGCCAGCATTAGTTCCGGACTAGCGGGAGGGGGCGAGCAGTACTTC. This encodes CASISSGLAGGGEQYF. Drawing the rest from reference TRBV7-9 and TRBJ2-7, the complete variable domain is DTGVSQNPRHKITKRGQNVTFRCDPISEHNRLYWYRQTLGQGPEFLTYFQNEAQLEKSRLLSDRFSAERPKGSFSTLEIQRTEQGDSAMYLCASISSGLAGGGEQYFGPGTRLTVT.

CDR3 DNA sequence: TGTGCCAGCAGCTTAGGACAGGGGACCTACAATGAGCAGTTCTTC. This encodes CASSLGQGTYNEQFF. The chain links TRBV7-9 to TRBJ2-1; TRBD1 matches at 8 bases. The ends lost 1 base at V and 2 bases at J; junction bases unmatched: 1. The CDR3 contains 15 residues. CDR1 is SEHNR and CDR2 is FQNEAQ in the germline V gene (reference sequence).

The chain couples TRBV6-2 or TRBV6-3 to TRBJ2-2; D remains ambiguous. This CDR3 has 14 amino acids. Trimming removed 2 bases at V and 3 bases at J, with 7 bases between. Germline V gene data show CDR1 as MNHEY and CDR2 as SVGEGT. As DNA, the CDR3 is TGTGCCAGCAGTTACCTTAAATACACCGGGGAGCTGTTTTTT. Translated: CASSYLKYTGELFF.

The CDR3 spells CASSYPQGGERYTQYF. CDR3 DNA sequence: TGTGCCAGCAGTTACCCCCAGGGAGGGGAACGGTATACGCAGTATTTT. The chain has TRBV6-5 and TRBJ2-3; TRBD2 matches 7 bases. In germline, CDR1 is MNHEY, CDR2 SVGAGI. V lost 2 bases and J lost 7; bases outside the gene matches: 12. The CDR3 is made up of 16 amino acids.

The DNA of the CDR3 is TGTGCCAGCAGCGGGGGTTCCGGGGAGCTGTTTTTT. Translation: CASSGGSGELFF. V usage is TRBV7-9 and J usage is TRBJ2-2, with D perhaps given as TRBD1 or TRBD2 (5 bases each). CDR3 size: 12 residues. Germline CDR1 reads SEHNR; CDR2 reads FQNEAQ (reference sequence). The V end was cut by 5 bases, the J end by 6 bases, with 7 bases between.